Included here is one TCR beta chain sequence, with context. Assay: immunoSEQ multiplex PCR; the TCRdb copy retains only in-frame clones and omits some. The sample carries nearly 500,000 clones, over 60% recorded once. This record comes from a study of shared clonotypes between healthy human individuals. The sequenced sample was PBMCs. This sequence originates from a woman between 40 and 50 years old in good health. Some clones in this sample may be carry-over from other donors' samples.

The CDR3 DNA is TGTGCCAGCAGCCCCAGACAGGGGTATGGCTACACCTTC. Its protein is CASSPRQGYGYTF. The rearrangement uses TRBV7-2 and TRBJ1-2, with 8 bases identical to TRBD1. This CDR3 is built from 13 residues. CDR1 is SGHTA, CDR2 FQGNSA, per germline. The V and J ends lost 5 bases and 5 bases, in that order; junction bases with no gene match: 4. Combining the CDR3 with reference TRBV7-2 and TRBJ1-2 gives the whole variable domain GAGVSQSPSNKVTEKGKDVELRCDPISGHTALYWYRQSLGQGLEFLIYFQGNSAPDKSGLPSDRFSAERTGGSVSTLTIQRTQQEDSAVYLCASSPRQGYGYTFGSGTRLTVV.